Listed below are T cell receptor beta chains from one sample, sequenced in a study of T-cell reconstitution after alpha-beta-depleted transplantation in children. TCRdb processed the PCR reads anew with MiXCR; each CDR3 protein has one entry. The data contain approximately 300,000 distinct CDR3 sequences, around 7.3% of them seen just once; the ten biggest clones take up approximately 8.2%. The source was peripheral blood, collected 360 days after TCRalphabeta/CD19-depleted stem cell transplant. Receptors originate from a female patient aged 2 to 10 who had a stem cell transplant for Fanconi anemia, so the T cells may come from the graft donor. The CDR3 runs from the conserved cysteine through the conserved F or W. D genes are given only for firm matches. A clone size is listed for some rows: how often the clone was seen (once, few, many), or a class if it is expanded.

abundance,d_gene,v_gene,j_gene,CDR3aa,CDR3nt
-,-,TRBV20-1,TRBJ1-2,CCASPGYVGDFYGYTF,TGCTGTGCTAGCCCGGGATATGTCGGAGATTTCTATGGCTACACCTTC
few,TRBD2,TRBV19,TRBJ2-3,CASAGPRLAGVGTQYF,TGTGCCAGTGCGGGCCCTCGACTAGCGGGAGTTGGAACGCAGTATTTT
many,TRBD1,TRBV20-1,TRBJ2-5,CSADRTGWETQYF,TGCAGTGCCGACCGGACAGGGTGGGAGACCCAGTACTTC
few,TRBD1,TRBV9,TRBJ2-1,CASSVEGTANSYNEQFF,TGTGCCAGCAGCGTAGAAGGGACAGCCAATTCTTACAATGAGCAGTTCTTC
many,-,TRBV29-1,TRBJ2-7,CSVVKTSYEQYF,TGCAGCGTTGTTAAGACCTCCTACGAGCAGTACTTC
many,TRBD2,TRBV20-1,TRBJ2-3,CSARRLAGGQIDTDTQYF,TGCAGTGCTAGAAGACTAGCGGGGGGACAGATCGACACAGATACGCAGTATTTT
many,TRBD1,TRBV7-6,TRBJ2-3,CASSSNPGQGRTDTQYF,TGTGCCAGCAGCTCAAATCCGGGACAGGGAAGGACAGATACGCAGTATTTT
many,-,TRBV3-1,TRBJ2-1,CASSQGTEQFF,TGTGCCAGCAGCCAAGGGACCGAGCAGTTCTTC
many,TRBD1,TRBV12-3/TRBV12-4,TRBJ2-3,CASSWTPPRTGSQDTQYF,TGTGCCAGCAGTTGGACCCCCCCTCGGACAGGGAGCCAGGATACGCAGTATTTT
many,-,TRBV7-9,TRBJ1-4,CASSRDGGWEKLFF,TGTGCCAGCAGCCGTGATGGGGGCTGGGAAAAACTGTTTTTT
few,TRBD1,TRBV11-1,TRBJ2-2,CASCDREWTGELFF,TGTGCCAGCTGCGACAGGGAATGGACCGGGGAGCTGTTTTTT
many,-,TRBV20-1,TRBJ1-1,CSARTPGPTDTEAFF,TGCAGTGCTAGGACTCCCGGGCCAACGGACACTGAAGCTTTCTTT
-,TRBD2,TRBV19,TRBJ2-1,CASSHPLGTSFPNEQFF,TGTGCCAGTAGTCACCCACTCGGGACTAGCTTCCCCAATGAGCAGTTCTTC
many,-,TRBV15,TRBJ2-3,CATSRVGLSTDTQYF,TGTGCCACCAGCAGAGTAGGACTAAGCACAGATACGCAGTATTTT
few,-,TRBV20-1,TRBJ2-6,CSARQGPSGANVLTF,TGCAGTGCAAGACAAGGACCCTCTGGGGCCAACGTCCTGACTTTC
-,-,TRBV11-2,TRBJ1-4,CASSRFNEKLFF,TGTGCCAGCAGCAGGTTTAATGAAAAACTGTTTTTT
many,-,TRBV28,TRBJ2-2,CASSTPNTGELFF,TGTGCCAGCAGTACCCCGAACACCGGGGAGCTGTTTTTT
few,-,TRBV12-3/TRBV12-4,TRBJ2-3,CASSLGPRGRGDTDTQYF,TGTGCCAGCAGTTTAGGCCCCAGGGGACGGGGGGACACAGATACGCAGTATTTT
many,-,TRBV10-2,TRBJ2-7,CASAGTYEQYF,TGCGCCAGCGCCGGGACCTACGAGCAGTACTTC
many,-,TRBV20-1,TRBJ1-4,CSASILGPSEKLFF,TGCAGTGCTAGCATTCTCGGCCCGTCTGAAAAACTGTTTTTT
few,-,TRBV18,TRBJ2-7,CASSPPGTPYEQYF,TGTGCCAGCTCACCACCGGGGACCCCCTACGAGCAGTACTTC
many,-,TRBV4-2,TRBJ2-4,CASSQDPEWAKNIQYF,TGTGCCAGCAGCCAAGATCCGGAGTGGGCCAAAAACATTCAGTACTTC
-,TRBD2,TRBV7-3,TRBJ2-1,CASSPTGGASRNEQFF,TGTGCCAGCAGCCCCACCGGGGGGGCCTCGAGGAATGAGCAGTTCTTC
many,TRBD2,TRBV20-1,TRBJ2-3,CSPGGGPTDTQYF,TGCAGCCCGGGGGGGGGCCCCACAGATACGCAGTATTTT
-,-,TRBV20-1,TRBJ1-3,CSASPLSGNTIYF,TGCAGTGCTAGTCCCCTCTCTGGAAACACCATATATTTT
-,TRBD2,TRBV19,TRBJ2-1,CASTQPAGERDEQFF,TGTGCCAGTACCCAGCCTGCGGGGGAAAGGGATGAGCAGTTCTTC
many,TRBD2,TRBV29-1,TRBJ2-3,CSARLAGGIDTQYF,TGCAGCGCCCGACTCGCGGGGGGTATAGATACGCAGTATTTT
many,-,TRBV9,TRBJ2-3,CASSVGSRSTDTQYF,TGTGCCAGCAGCGTAGGAAGTAGGAGCACAGATACGCAGTATTTT
few,TRBD1,TRBV20-1,TRBJ1-5,CSAIYRGRNQPQHF,TGCAGTGCTATCTACAGGGGCAGGAATCAGCCCCAGCATTTT
few,-,TRBV6-2/TRBV6-3,TRBJ1-1,CASKNTGWDGTEAFF,TGTGCCAGCAAAAACACGGGGTGGGATGGCACTGAAGCTTTCTTT
many,TRBD1,TRBV12-3/TRBV12-4,TRBJ1-1,CASRGGHTEAFF,TGTGCCAGCAGAGGGGGCCACACTGAAGCTTTCTTT
many,-,TRBV2,TRBJ2-7,CASSISPWTEQYF,TGTGCCAGCAGTATCAGCCCTTGGACGGAGCAGTACTTC
many,TRBD2,TRBV5-1,TRBJ2-3,CASNRLASTDTQYF,TGCGCCAGCAACCGACTAGCCTCCACAGATACGCAGTATTTT
few,TRBD1,TRBV5-1,TRBJ2-7,CASSWGGQGYEQYF,TGCGCCAGCAGCTGGGGGGGACAGGGTTACGAGCAGTACTTC
many,-,TRBV15,TRBJ2-3,CATKTGASTDTQYF,TGTGCCACGAAGACGGGGGCTAGCACAGATACGCAGTATTTT
many,TRBD1,TRBV28,TRBJ2-3,CASSFPGTDSTDTQYF,TGTGCCAGCAGCTTCCCCGGGACAGACAGCACAGATACGCAGTATTTT
many,-,TRBV28,TRBJ2-3,CASKGTSGDTQYF,TGTGCCAGCAAAGGAACGAGCGGAGATACGCAGTATTTT
few,-,TRBV29-1,TRBJ1-3,CSVHNPSGNTIYF,TGCAGCGTTCATAACCCCTCTGGAAACACCATATATTTT
-,-,TRBV29-1,TRBJ2-1,CSVEAAGRSYNEQFF,TGCAGCGTTGAAGCGGCTGGTCGCTCCTACAATGAGCAGTTCTTC
-,-,TRBV10-2,TRBJ1-1,CASRRPGNTEAFF,TGCGCCAGCAGGAGACCTGGGAACACTGAAGCTTTCTTT
-,-,TRBV4-2,TRBJ1-2,CASSQDADSIYGYTF,TGTGCCAGCAGCCAAGATGCGGACAGCATCTATGGCTACACCTTC
many,-,TRBV20-1,TRBJ2-2,CSARPDSILGELFF,TGCAGTGCTAGACCGGACTCCATTCTCGGGGAGCTGTTTTTT
many,-,TRBV12-3/TRBV12-4,TRBJ1-2,CASSLSGQHYGYTF,TGTGCCAGCAGTTTAAGTGGGCAGCATTATGGCTACACCTTC
many,TRBD2,TRBV12-3/TRBV12-4,TRBJ2-2,CASSWGLAGAHTGELFF,TGTGCCAGCAGTTGGGGACTAGCGGGAGCTCACACCGGGGAGCTGTTTTTT
many,TRBD2,TRBV6-5,TRBJ2-1,CASRLLAGGNNEQFF,TGTGCCAGCAGGTTACTAGCGGGGGGAAACAATGAGCAGTTCTTC